These 30 T cell receptor beta chains share one sample of origin, sequenced in a study of graft-versus-host responses after intestinal transplantation. The repertoire was sequenced with immunoSEQ multiplex PCR; TCRdb's copy has only in-frame clones and lacks some. The table records tens of thousands of clones, 50% to 60% of them present only once. The sequences come from alloreactive CD4+ T cells from a mixed lymphocyte reaction culture, collected before intestinal transplant. Subset of the sample: CFSE-low proliferating T cells sorted from roughly six-day pre-transplant mixed lymphocyte reaction (GvH or HvG direction). The receptors were gathered from a human patient who received an intestinal transplant.

This sequence joins TRBV29-1 and TRBJ1-1; D is possibly TRBD1 (5 bases). V shed 1 base and J shed 4 bases, with 13 bases lying between them. The CDR3 consists of 14 residues. Germline values: CDR1 SQVTM, CDR2 ANQGSEA. The CDR3 coding sequence is TGCAGCGTTGAAGTTAGGGGAAAAGGCACTGAAGCTTTCTTT. Translated: CSVEVRGKGTEAFF.

The rearrangement uses TRBV4-2 and TRBJ2-2, with TRBD2 matching over 10 bases. The germline V gene encodes CDR1 LGHNA and CDR2 YNFKEQ. The CDR3 is 16 amino acids. Trimming took 4 bases from V and 5 from J; bases not matched to a gene: 7. CDR3: CASSLRLAGGTGELFF. The CDR3 coding sequence is TGTGCCAGCAGCCTCCGACTAGCGGGCGGAACCGGGGAGCTGTTTTTT.

The V call is TRBV2, the J call TRBJ2-7; TRBD1 matches 9 bases. The length of the CDR3 is 14 residues. Germline V gene sequence: CDR1 SNHLY, CDR2 FYNNEI. With V trimmed by 6 bases and J by 3 bases, 6 bases remained unmatched. The CDR3 here is CASRDTGGGYEQYF. CDR3 DNA sequence: TGTGCCAGCAGAGATACAGGGGGCGGCTACGAGCAGTACTTC.

The chain joins TRBV10-3 to TRBJ1-2; 9 nucleotides align to TRBD1. This CDR3 is built from 14 residues. Trimming at V came to 4 bases and at J to 8 bases, leaving 8 bases not matched to a gene. Germline V lookup: CDR1 ENHRY, CDR2 SYGVKD. The CDR3 coding sequence is TGTGCCATCAGTGGAGGGACAGGGAGTGAGGGCTACACCTTC. Encoded protein: CAISGGTGSEGYTF.

This sequence joins TRBV5-8 and TRBJ1-5; a possible D gene is TRBD1 (6 bases). This CDR3 has 17 amino acids. V was trimmed by 4 bases and J by 7 bases, leaving 24 bases between them. Germline V lookup: CDR1 SGHTS, CDR2 YDEGEE. CDR3 DNA: TGTGCCAGCAGCCCAGCGGGGGGGCCACCACCACAACAGCCCCAGCATTTT. It yields the protein CASSPAGGPPPQQPQHF.

The chain has TRBV11-2 and TRBJ1-2, with TRBD1 identical over 9 bases. The CDR3 is 14 residues long. The V gene's germline CDR1 is SGHAT and CDR2 FQNNGV. J gave up 4 bases and V 5 bases, and 5 bases lay outside the gene matches. DNA of the CDR3: TGTGCCAGCAGCCGGGACAGGGAACTCTATGGCTACACCTTC. This translates into CASSRDRELYGYTF.

The genes are TRBV6-1 and TRBJ1-5; D might be TRBD1 (5 bases). Germline V CDR1 and CDR2: MNHNS, SASEGT. CDR3 size: 15 residues. Trimming stripped 6 bases from V and 4 bases from J, with 16 bases between. In DNA form, the CDR3 reads TGTGCCAGCAGCTTCTTAACAGGTTTGAATCAGCCCCAGCATTTT. Residues: CASSFLTGLNQPQHF.

There are a few counts of this clone. The chain links TRBV27 to TRBJ1-3; D is ambiguous. The germline CDR1 and CDR2 sequences are MNHEY and SMNVEV (reference sequence). The V end was cut by 3 bases, the J end by 1 base, with 4 bases between. The CDR3 runs 13 residues. CDR3 sequence: CASSLRSGNTIYF. CDR3 nucleotides: TGTGCCAGCAGTTTGAGGTCTGGAAACACCATATATTTT.

The J gene is TRBJ2-7, the V gene TRBV28; D is uncertain. The CDR3 covers 10 residues. Trimming left V 5 bases short and J 5 bases short, with 4 bases between. CDR1 is MDHEN and CDR2 is SYDVKM in the germline V gene. The CDR3 DNA is TGTGCCAGCAGTGGGCACGAGCAGTACTTC. This encodes CASSGHEQYF.

This clone was seen a few times. This chain links TRBV19 with TRBJ2-7, with D maybe TRBD2 (6 bases). The V gene's germline CDR1 is LNHDA and CDR2 SQIVND (reference sequence). This CDR3 spans 14 amino acids. The V end was cut by 3 bases, the J end by 6 bases, with 15 bases between. CDR3 in amino acids: CASSISRDIAEQYF. The CDR3 DNA sequence: TGTGCCAGTAGTATTTCGCGGGATATAGCCGAGCAGTACTTC.

The chain recombines TRBV15 with TRBJ2-7; 9 nucleotides align to TRBD2. J lost 2 bases, V lost 0 bases, and 11 bases had no gene match. The CDR3 covers 18 residues. The germline V gene encodes CDR1 LNHNV and CDR2 YYDKDF (reference sequence). The CDR3 sequence: CATSRDTAGGTITYEQYF. In DNA form, the CDR3 reads TGTGCCACCAGCAGAGATACGGCGGGAGGGACTATAACCTACGAGCAGTACTTC.

This clone turned up a few times. The chain links TRBV7-6 to TRBJ1-1; 7 nucleotides line up with TRBD1. The CDR3 spans 13 residues. V trimming: 5 bases; J trimming: 4 bases; junction bases outside the gene matches: 4. CDR1 and CDR2 from the germline V gene are SGHVS and FNYEAQ. The CDR3 sequence is CASSLTGLTEAFF. The CDR3 region has the DNA TGTGCCAGCAGCCTGACAGGGCTCACTGAAGCTTTCTTT.

This clone was detected a few times. This chain connects TRBV6-4 to TRBJ2-1; TRBD2 agrees at 11 bases. V dropped 1 base and J dropped 5; count of bases not matched to a gene: 13. This CDR3 comprises 19 residues. Germline CDR1 reads MRHNA; CDR2 reads SNTAGT. CDR3 sequence (DNA): TGTGCCAGCAGTGACTTGGAGCAAAGACTAGCGGGATACCACAATGAGCAGTTCTTC. The encoded protein is CASSDLEQRLAGYHNEQFF.

This clone was detected only once. The V and J genes are TRBV5-6 and TRBJ2-1; 12 bases align to TRBD2. The germline CDR1 and CDR2 sequences are SGHDT and YYEEEE. The CDR3 is 19 residues long. V shed 4 bases and J 0 bases; nucleotides not matched to a gene: 11. CDR3 amino acids: CASSAQSTTSGSSYNEQFF. The CDR3 nucleotides read TGTGCCAGCAGCGCCCAATCGACGACTAGCGGGAGCTCCTACAATGAGCAGTTCTTC.

A few counts support this clone. The rearrangement uses TRBV5-6 and TRBJ2-2, with 9 bases fitting TRBD1. The CDR3 sequence is 16 residues long. J lost 5 bases, V lost 5 bases, and 10 bases had no gene match. The germline V gene encodes CDR1 SGHDT and CDR2 YYEEEE. The CDR3 nucleotides read TGTGCCAGCAGGAAACTGGGACAGGGTTTTACCGGGGAGCTGTTTTTT. Translated: CASRKLGQGFTGELFF.

V is TRBV4-3 and J is TRBJ1-2; perhaps TRBD1 as D (5 bases). CDR1 is LGHNA, CDR2 YSLEER, per germline. The CDR3 is 15 amino acids. The germline V and J ends were trimmed by 0 bases and 4 bases, with 12 bases remaining between them. The CDR3, as DNA: TGCGCCAGCAGCCAAGACAGGCTAGGGGTCTATGGCTACACCTTC. It is translated as CASSQDRLGVYGYTF.

This clone was counted a few times. The chain has TRBV6-6 and TRBJ1-2; TRBD1 is a possible D gene (5 bases). In germline, CDR1 is MNHNY, CDR2 SVGAGI (reference sequence). This CDR3 region has 13 residues. Trimming left V 2 bases short and J 8 bases short, with 12 bases between. The CDR3, as DNA: TGTGCCAGCAGTTACCGGAGGGGCGAGGGCTACACCTTC. Encoded protein: CASSYRRGEGYTF.

The chain links TRBV5-1 to TRBJ2-1, with 10 positions matching TRBD2. Per the germline V gene, CDR1 is SGHRS and CDR2 is YFSETQ. V shed 0 bases and J 7 bases; nucleotides not matched to a gene: 4. The CDR3 length is 15 residues. In DNA, the CDR3 is TGCGCCAGCAGCTTGGAACTAGCGGGGAGGAATGAGCAGTTCTTC. Protein product: CASSLELAGRNEQFF.

A few counts support this clone. The chain couples TRBV27 to TRBJ1-3; 8 positions match TRBD1. Germline V CDR1 and CDR2: MNHEY, SMNVEV (reference sequence). This CDR3 has 15 residues. Trimming cost V 5 bases and J 3 bases; bases outside gene matches: 6. CDR3 in amino acids: CASSDQGALGNTIYF. Written as DNA, the CDR3 is TGTGCCAGCAGTGACCAGGGGGCGCTTGGAAACACCATATATTTT.

The chain recombines TRBV6-6 with TRBJ1-5; TRBD1 agrees at 7 bases. Germline assignment: CDR1 MNHNY and CDR2 SVGAGI (reference sequence). The CDR3 contains 15 residues. V was pared by 7 bases and J by 3 bases, with 9 bases of the junction left unmatched. CDR3 loop: CASTATGMNNQPQHF. The DNA of the CDR3 is TGTGCCAGCACCGCGACAGGGATGAACAATCAGCCCCAGCATTTT.

The chain couples TRBV5-6 to TRBJ2-5, with 10 positions matching TRBD2. The J segment lost 7 bases and the V segment lost 0 bases, leaving 12 bases of the junction unmatched. Germline V gene data show CDR1 as SGHDT and CDR2 as YYEEEE. The length of the CDR3 is 17 residues. The CDR3 loop reads CASSLAGTSDLQGTQYF. CDR3 nucleotides: TGTGCCAGCAGCTTGGCCGGGACTAGCGACCTTCAGGGGACCCAGTACTTC.

This chain links TRBV20-1 with TRBJ2-3; D remains unclear. CDR3 length: 8 amino acids. CDR1 is DFQATT, CDR2 SNEGSKA, per germline (reference sequence). V was trimmed by 4 bases and J by 12 bases, leaving 5 bases between them. CDR3 residues: CSATPQYF. The CDR3 DNA reads TGCAGTGCTACTCCCCAGTATTTT.

The chain combines TRBV19 with TRBJ1-2; 7 bases agree with TRBD1. The trim removed 4 bases at V and 4 bases at J, leaving 0 bases unmatched. The CDR3 has 12 amino acids. In germline, CDR1 is LNHDA, CDR2 SQIVND (reference sequence). The CDR3 spells CASSTGGYGYTF. The CDR3, as DNA: TGTGCCAGTAGTACAGGGGGCTATGGCTACACCTTC.

CDR3: CASSPRGPATVGGNYGYTF. CDR3 bases: TGTGCCAGCAGCCCGCGAGGGCCCGCTACCGTTGGGGGGAACTATGGCTACACCTTC. The chain is built from TRBV7-9 and TRBJ1-2, with D tentatively TRBD1 (5 bases). The CDR3 runs 19 residues. V dropped 5 bases and J dropped 2 bases, with 27 bases sitting between them. The germline CDR1 and CDR2 sequences are SEHNR and FQNEAQ (reference sequence). The full variable domain, with the rest looked up from reference TRBV7-9 and TRBJ1-2, is DTGVSQNPRHKITKRGQNVTFRCDPISEHNRLYWYRQTLGQGPEFLTYFQNEAQLEKSRLLSDRFSAERPKGSFSTLEIQRTEQGDSAMYLCASSPRGPATVGGNYGYTFGSGTRLTVV.

J is TRBJ1-1 and V is TRBV5-1, with 7 bases that match TRBD1. The CDR3 is 14 residues long. V shed 4 bases and J 11 bases; nucleotides not matched to a gene: 14. Germline CDR1 SGHRS, CDR2 YFSETQ. CDR3 loop: CASSPTGPGLVAFF. The CDR3 region has the DNA TGCGCCAGCAGCCCGACAGGGCCAGGTCTTGTGGCTTTCTTT.

A few counts support this clone. J is TRBJ1-1 and V is TRBV7-8; D not certain. Germline CDR1 and CDR2: SGHVS and FQNEAQ. The length of the CDR3 is 16 residues. With 2 bases removed from V and 0 bases from J, the gap between germline ends came to 13 bases. The CDR3 coding sequence is TGTGCCAGCAGCTTACGGGGATTTGGCATGAACACTGAAGCTTTCTTT. Amino acids: CASSLRGFGMNTEAFF.

There are a few counts of this clone. The genes are TRBV7-9 and TRBJ2-2; D may be TRBD1 (6 bases). The CDR3 consists of 15 residues. CDR1 and CDR2 from the germline V gene are SEHNR and FQNEAQ (reference sequence). V lost 5 bases and J lost 4, with 14 bases in between. This chain's CDR3 is CASSAQGWTTGELFF. The CDR3 bases are TGTGCCAGCAGCGCGCAGGGGTGGACCACCGGGGAGCTGTTTTTT.

The V gene is TRBV5-1, the J gene TRBJ2-7, with 8 bases lining up with TRBD2. The CDR3 runs to 14 residues. Per germline, CDR1 SGHRS and CDR2 YFSETQ. V shed 3 bases, J shed 2 bases, and the junction held 4 bases outside the gene matches. CDR3 DNA: TGCGCCAGCAGCTCTCTTAGCGGGACCTACGAGCAGTACTTC. Its protein is CASSSLSGTYEQYF.

The J gene is TRBJ2-2, the V gene TRBV19; 14 bases map to TRBD2. Germline trimming cut 1 base from V and 8 bases from J; bases unmatched to any gene: 3. The CDR3 consists of 16 residues. Germline V CDR1 and CDR2: LNHDA, SQIVND (reference sequence). The CDR3 sequence is CASSIGLAGGPGELFF. The CDR3 DNA sequence: TGTGCCAGTAGTATAGGACTAGCGGGAGGGCCGGGGGAGCTGTTTTTT.

This clone has a single count. The chain couples TRBV5-4 to TRBJ1-2; tentative D call: TRBD1 (6 bases). The germline V and J ends were trimmed by 0 bases and 4 bases, with 7 bases remaining between them. Germline lookup yields CDR1 SGHNT and CDR2 YYREEE (reference sequence). The CDR3 spans 13 residues. In DNA, the CDR3 is TGTGCCAGCAGCTTGGACAGGGTCTATGGCTACACCTTC. Translation: CASSLDRVYGYTF.